The 20 T cell receptor beta chains below all came from one sample that was sequenced in a study of cytomegalovirus exposure and HLA in healthy donors. The PCR had 60 Vbeta and 13 Jbeta primers. TCRdb's table, derived via immunoSEQ multiplex PCR, lists solely in-frame clones and lacks some. This sample has almost 200,000 clones; around 79% occur once, and the top ten carry around 0.42%. Sequencing was performed on PBMCs. The origin of the receptors is a male donor in good health and CMV-seropositive.

The chain couples TRBV7-9 to TRBJ2-1, with a weak D call TRBD1 (6 bases). With 2 bases removed from V and 9 bases from J, the gap between germline ends came to 17 bases. The CDR3 covers 15 residues. Germline lookup yields CDR1 SEHNR and CDR2 FQNEAQ (reference sequence). CDR3 coding DNA: TGTGCCAGCAGCTTAATTTATGGCCAGGGGATTGAGCAGTTCTTC. Translated: CASSLIYGQGIEQFF.

This rearrangement joins TRBV19 to TRBJ2-3; tentative D call: TRBD2 (6 bases). The CDR3 runs to 15 residues. Germline V gene lookup returns CDR1 LNHDA and CDR2 SQIVND (reference sequence). Trimming stripped 3 bases from V and 1 base from J, with 11 bases between. The CDR3, as DNA: TGTGCCAGTAGTATGGAGGGTGGGGGCACAGATACGCAGTATTTT. Encoded protein: CASSMEGGGTDTQYF.

The gene calls are TRBV7-9 and TRBJ1-1, with D possibly being TRBD1 (6 bases). Germline V gene lookup returns CDR1 SEHNR and CDR2 FQNEAQ (reference sequence). V lost 5 bases and J lost 8, with 15 bases in between. The CDR3 has 13 amino acids. CDR3 coding DNA: TGTGCCAGCAGCAGAGGCCGGGACATGGAAGCTTTCTTT. Protein: CASSRGRDMEAFF.

J is TRBJ2-5 and V is TRBV5-8; maybe TRBD2 (6 bases). The J call may be incorrect, as the DNA end agrees better with TRBJ2-7. This CDR3 spans 15 amino acids. Germline CDR1 and CDR2: SGHTS and YDEGEE. This CDR3 is CASSFIGTVPYEQYF. The CDR3 DNA reads as TGTGCCAGCAGCTTTATCGGGACTGTCCCCTACGAGCAGTACTTC.

The rearrangement links TRBV29-1 to TRBJ1-1; tentatively, D is TRBD1 (5 bases). Germline lookup yields CDR1 SQVTM and CDR2 ANQGSEA. The length of the CDR3 is 11 residues. V lost 0 bases and J lost 12, with 11 bases in between. The CDR3 DNA reads TGCAGCGTTGAAGATGGGGGGATACCTTTCTTT. Translation gives CSVEDGGIPFF.

The chain combines TRBV27 with TRBJ2-1; TRBD2 might be the D (6 bases). Germline loops: CDR1 MNHEY, CDR2 SMNVEV (reference sequence). V was clipped by 5 bases and J by 7 bases, with 9 bases between them. CDR3 size: 12 residues. CDR3 sequence: CASSRRENEQFF. In DNA, the CDR3 is TGTGCCAGCAGTAGGCGGGAAAATGAGCAGTTCTTC.

The rearrangement links TRBV9 to TRBJ2-7; possible D gene TRBD2, 6 bases. Trimming took off 2 bases at V and 4 bases at J, with 16 bases between the two ends. Per the germline V gene, CDR1 is SGDLS and CDR2 is YYNGEE. The CDR3 covers 15 residues. The chain's CDR3 is CASSVGPGGAYEQYF. For the CDR3, the DNA is TGTGCCAGCAGCGTTGGTCCAGGAGGGGCGTACGAGCAGTACTTC.

This clone was picked up a small number of times. The genes are TRBV19 and TRBJ1-2, with D unclear. The CDR3 is 11 residues long. Trimming cost V 5 bases and J 8 bases, with 9 bases left between them. The germline CDR1 and CDR2 sequences are LNHDA and SQIVND (reference sequence). In nucleotides, the CDR3 is TGTGCCAGTAGTTTCAGGAGGGGCTACACCTTC. This sequence encodes CASSFRRGYTF.

The chain employs TRBV5-1 and TRBJ2-3, with TRBD2 matching 8 bases. Unmatched junction bases numbered 11, after V lost 1 base and J lost 4 bases. In germline, CDR1 is SGHRS, CDR2 YFSETQ. The length of the CDR3 is 17 residues. The CDR3 loop is CASSLPWGAGEADTQYF. CDR3 sequence (DNA): TGCGCCAGCAGCTTGCCCTGGGGAGCGGGAGAGGCAGATACGCAGTATTTT.

This clone has just one count. V is TRBV9 and J is TRBJ2-1; perhaps TRBD2 as D (5 bases). This CDR3 is 17 amino acids long. From germline, CDR1 is SGDLS and CDR2 YYNGEE. The V end lost 0 bases, the J end lost 8 bases, and 21 bases lay between the germline ends. The CDR3, as DNA: TGTGCCAGCAGCGTAGCTCTCGAGGGAGCCAGTTGGGATGAGCAGTTCTTC. Translation: CASSVALEGASWDEQFF.

This sequence joins TRBV19 and TRBJ1-2; D unclear. Germline CDR1 is LNHDA and CDR2 is SQIVND (reference sequence). The CDR3 is made up of 13 amino acids. V shed 5 bases and J shed 3 bases, with 10 bases lying between them. The CDR3 nucleotides read TGTGCCAGTAGTTCCGGTTCTGACTATGGCTACACCTTC. Amino acids: CASSSGSDYGYTF.

The chain joins TRBV28 to TRBJ2-7; D perhaps matches TRBD2 (6 bases). Trimming cost V 4 bases and J 0 bases, with 28 bases left between them. The CDR3 has 20 residues. Germline CDR1 MDHEN, CDR2 SYDVKM. CDR3 in amino acids: CASSSPLTSNPQLSSYEQYF. The CDR3 nucleotides are TGTGCCAGCAGTTCCCCACTAACTAGCAACCCTCAACTGAGCTCCTACGAGCAGTACTTC.

V gene TRBV7-9 combines with J gene TRBJ2-7, with D uncertain. The V gene lost 3 bases and the J gene lost 3 bases, with 9 bases spanning the gap. The CDR3 has 13 amino acids. Germline-derived CDR1 and CDR2 are SEHNR and FQNEAQ (reference sequence). CDR3 region: CASSFATGYEQYF. The CDR3 DNA follows: TGTGCCAGCAGCTTCGCGACGGGCTACGAGCAGTACTTC.

The chain's CDR3 is CASETGTFNTEAFF. In DNA form, the CDR3 reads TGCGCCAGCGAGACCGGGACATTTAACACTGAAGCTTTCTTT. V gene TRBV10-1 combines with J gene TRBJ1-1; a possible D gene is TRBD1 (6 bases). Looked up from germline, CDR1 is WNHNN and CDR2 is SYGVQD (reference sequence). Trimming stripped 8 bases from V and 2 bases from J, with 15 bases between. The CDR3 contains 14 residues.

The chain has TRBV27 and TRBJ1-2, with TRBD1 matching over 8 bases. V lost 4 bases to trimming and J lost 2 bases; unmatched junction nucleotides: 0. Germline V gene lookup returns CDR1 MNHEY and CDR2 SMNVEV (reference sequence). This CDR3 comprises 13 residues. Written as DNA, the CDR3 is TGTGCCAGCAGTTCAGGGGGCAACTATGGCTACACCTTC. Translated: CASSSGGNYGYTF.

The V call is TRBV4-3, the J call TRBJ1-1, with TRBD1 matching 8 bases. Germline V lookup: CDR1 LGHNA, CDR2 YSLEER. The CDR3 is made up of 16 amino acids. V shed 1 base, J shed 4 bases, and the junction held 8 bases outside the gene matches. DNA for the CDR3: TGCGCCAGCAGCCAAGGGCCCCAGGGGGCGAGCACTGAAGCTTTCTTT. It is translated as CASSQGPQGASTEAFF.

This clone was seen only a few times. The rearrangement links TRBV18 to TRBJ2-7, with D perhaps matching TRBD2 (6 bases). The CDR3 is made up of 13 amino acids. Germline CDR1 reads KGHSH; CDR2 reads LQKENI. V was shortened by 3 bases and J by 3 bases, with 9 bases between the two germline ends. CDR3 DNA: TGTGCCAGCTCACCGGGACTCTACTACGAGCAGTACTTC. Translated: CASSPGLYYEQYF.

The V call is TRBV28, the J call TRBJ2-5; a weak D match, TRBD1 (5 bases). In germline, CDR1 is MDHEN, CDR2 SYDVKM. V was trimmed by 3 bases and J by 4 bases, leaving 15 bases between them. The CDR3 has 15 amino acids. CDR3 coding DNA: TGTGCCAGCAGTTTTACAGACAGCCGAGGAGAGACCCAGTACTTC. Its translation is CASSFTDSRGETQYF.

On this clone: A junction end diverges from the germline sequence, so it may reflect a read error. This chain connects TRBV11-2 to TRBJ1-2; D gene ambiguous. Germline CDR1 SGHAT, CDR2 FQNNGV. The CDR3 consists of 12 residues. The CDR3 reads CASSPLNYGCTF. The DNA of the CDR3 is TGTGCCAGCAGCCCACTAAACTATGGCTGCACCTTC.

This chain joins TRBV5-1 and TRBJ2-1; TRBD2 might be the D (6 bases). V lost 0 bases to trimming and J lost 7 bases, with 11 bases between them. The CDR3 spans 14 residues. Per the germline V gene, CDR1 is SGHRS and CDR2 is YFSETQ. CDR3 in amino acids: CASSLGGIRNEQFF. The CDR3 nucleotides read TGCGCCAGCAGCTTGGGCGGGATAAGGAATGAGCAGTTCTTC.